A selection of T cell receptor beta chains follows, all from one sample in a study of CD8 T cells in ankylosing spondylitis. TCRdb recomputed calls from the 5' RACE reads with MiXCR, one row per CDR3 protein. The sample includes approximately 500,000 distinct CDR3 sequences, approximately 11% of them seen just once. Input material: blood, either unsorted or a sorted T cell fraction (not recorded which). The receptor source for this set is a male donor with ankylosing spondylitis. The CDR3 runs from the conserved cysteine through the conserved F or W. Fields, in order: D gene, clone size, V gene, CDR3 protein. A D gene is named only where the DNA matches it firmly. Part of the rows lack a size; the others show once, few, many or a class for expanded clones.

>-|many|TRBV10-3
CAISGWSSYNEQFF
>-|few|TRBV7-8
CASTTTAVETQYF
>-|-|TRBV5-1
CASSSTKIVPSGANVLTF
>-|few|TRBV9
CASSVDSSYSTDTQYF
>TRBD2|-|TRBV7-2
CASSQLAGADTQYF
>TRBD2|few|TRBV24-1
CATSDTAGTRGANEQFF
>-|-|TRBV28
CASSLMRGDSRYNSNQPQHF
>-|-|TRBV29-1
CSVGPGGGNEQFF
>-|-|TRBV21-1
CASSKVPADNEQFF
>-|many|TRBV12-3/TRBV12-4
CASSSSRDIMKQFF
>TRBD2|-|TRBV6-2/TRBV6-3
CASSYEPAGVGSYNEQFF
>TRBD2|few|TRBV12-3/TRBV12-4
CASRTGTRNNEQFF
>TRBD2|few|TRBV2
CASTQTSGYNEQFF
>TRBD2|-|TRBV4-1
CASSQDPIAGVPAYNEQFF
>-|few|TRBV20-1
CSARNRRIYTDTQYF
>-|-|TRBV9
CASSAGDLNSPLHF
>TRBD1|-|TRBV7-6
CASSLAGTGANTEAFF
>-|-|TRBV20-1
CSARGDPVKLFF
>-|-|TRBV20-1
CSARVLRSSAYEQYF